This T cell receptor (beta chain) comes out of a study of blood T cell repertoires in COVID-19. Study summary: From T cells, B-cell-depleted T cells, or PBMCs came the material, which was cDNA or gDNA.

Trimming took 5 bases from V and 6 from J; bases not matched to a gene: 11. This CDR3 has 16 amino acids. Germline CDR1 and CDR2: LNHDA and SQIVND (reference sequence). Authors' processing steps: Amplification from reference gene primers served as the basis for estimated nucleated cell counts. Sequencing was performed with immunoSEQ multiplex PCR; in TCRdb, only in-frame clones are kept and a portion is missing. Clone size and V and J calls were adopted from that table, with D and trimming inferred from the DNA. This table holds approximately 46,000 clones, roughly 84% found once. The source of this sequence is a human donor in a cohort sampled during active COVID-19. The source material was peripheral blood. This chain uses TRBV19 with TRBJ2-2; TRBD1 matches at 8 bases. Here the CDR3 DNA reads TGTGCCAGTAGTGTAGCAGGGGGCATGGGCCCCGGGGAGCTGTTTTTT. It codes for CASSVAGGMGPGELFF.